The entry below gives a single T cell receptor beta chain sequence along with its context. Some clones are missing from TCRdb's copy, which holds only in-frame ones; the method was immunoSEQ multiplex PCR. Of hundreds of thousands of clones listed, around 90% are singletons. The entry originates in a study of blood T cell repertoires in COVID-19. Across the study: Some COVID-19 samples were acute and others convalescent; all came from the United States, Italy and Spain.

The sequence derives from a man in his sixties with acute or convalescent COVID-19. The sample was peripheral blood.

The CDR3 protein is CASSRRTGFTDTQYF. CDR3 in DNA: TGTGCCAGCAGCCGCCGGACAGGATTCACAGATACGCAGTATTTT. The chain is built from TRBV5-6 and TRBJ2-3; 7 positions match TRBD1. Trimming removed 4 bases from V and 2 bases from J; junction bases left unmatched: 7. This CDR3 is 15 amino acids long. Germline V gives CDR1 SGHDT, CDR2 YYEEEE.